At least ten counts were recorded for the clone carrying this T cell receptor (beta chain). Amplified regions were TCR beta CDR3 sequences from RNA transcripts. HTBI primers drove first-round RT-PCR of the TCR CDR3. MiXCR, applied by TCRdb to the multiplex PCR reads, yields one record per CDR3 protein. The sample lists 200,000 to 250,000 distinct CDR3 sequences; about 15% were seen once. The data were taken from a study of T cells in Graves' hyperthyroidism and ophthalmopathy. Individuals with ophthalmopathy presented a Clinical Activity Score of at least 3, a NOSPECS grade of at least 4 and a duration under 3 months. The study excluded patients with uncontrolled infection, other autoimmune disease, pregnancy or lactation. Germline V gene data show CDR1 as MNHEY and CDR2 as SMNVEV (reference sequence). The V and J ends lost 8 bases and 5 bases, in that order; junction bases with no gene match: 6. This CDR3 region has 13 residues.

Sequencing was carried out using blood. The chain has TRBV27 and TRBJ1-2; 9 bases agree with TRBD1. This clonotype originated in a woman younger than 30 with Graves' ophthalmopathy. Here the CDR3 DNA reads TGTGCCAGCCGCTTCGGGACAGGGTATGGCTACACCTTC. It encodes CASRFGTGYGYTF.